Below, one T cell receptor beta chain is given with its context. This entry is derived from a study of cytomegalovirus exposure and HLA in healthy donors. J lost 6 bases, V lost 1 base, and 9 bases had no gene match. Looked up from germline, CDR1 is SGHVS and CDR2 is FNYEAQ. There are 16 residues in the CDR3. The PCR was carried out with 60 Vbeta primers and 13 Jbeta primers. Sequencing used immunoSEQ multiplex PCR; TCRdb keeps in-frame clones, though not all of them. The repertoire consists of 100,000 to 150,000 clones, with roughly 83% occurring once and the leading ten covering about 2%. The source of this sequence is a man aged 18 to 35 in good health and CMV-seronegative. Sequenced material: PBMCs. The rearrangement joins TRBV7-6 to TRBJ1-5; TRBD1 aligns across 7 bases. The CDR3 is CASSLEETGIPQPQHF. The CDR3 nucleotides read TGTGCCAGCAGCTTAGAGGAGACAGGGATTCCTCAGCCCCAGCATTTT.